Below, 24 T cell receptor beta chains from the same sample are listed, as sequenced in a study of blood T cell repertoires in COVID-19. Clones were sequenced by immunoSEQ multiplex PCR, and TCRdb holds only the in-frame ones, with some missing. Of around 250,000 clones listed, 80% to 85% are singletons. Sequenced material: peripheral blood. Receptor source: a woman aged 18-35 years with acute or convalescent COVID-19.

This chain links TRBV3-1 (or the pseudogene TRBV3-2) with TRBJ2-1; D possibly corresponds to TRBD1 (6 bases). Germline V lookup: CDR1 LGHDT, CDR2 YNNKEL (reference sequence). The CDR3 covers 16 residues. Trimming pared 3 bases from V and 4 bases from J, leaving 16 bases between. The CDR3 loop is CASSHYGGPLYNEQFF. DNA for the CDR3: TGTGCCAGCAGCCATTATGGGGGCCCTCTTTACAATGAGCAGTTCTTC.

The table lists this clone with a count of one. The chain joins TRBV2 to TRBJ2-7, with TRBD1 matching over 8 bases. V was pared by 2 bases and J by 4 bases, with 4 bases of the junction left unmatched. The CDR3 consists of 14 residues. Per germline, CDR1 SNHLY and CDR2 FYNNEI. The CDR3 DNA is TGTGCCAGCAGTGAACAGGGGGCACTTTACGAGCAGTACTTC. It encodes CASSEQGALYEQYF. Looking up the rest from reference TRBV2 and TRBJ2-7 gives the full variable domain: EPEVTQTPSHQVTQMGQEVILRCVPISNHLYFYWYRQILGQKVEFLVSFYNNEISEKSEIFDDQFSVERPDGSNFTLKIRSTKLEDSAMYFCASSEQGALYEQYFGPGTRLTVT.

The chain is built from TRBV7-2 and TRBJ2-5; weak D call: TRBD1 (5 bases). The CDR3 is 12 residues long. Per germline, CDR1 SGHTA and CDR2 FQGNSA. Trimming cost V 3 bases and J 3 bases, with 5 bases left between them. Here the CDR3 reads CASSFREETQYF. CDR3 DNA sequence: TGTGCCAGCAGCTTCAGGGAAGAGACCCAGTACTTC. Looking up the rest from reference TRBV7-2 and TRBJ2-5 gives the full variable domain: GAGVSQSPSNKVTEKGKDVELRCDPISGHTALYWYRQSLGQGLEFLIYFQGNSAPDKSGLPSDRFSAERTGGSVSTLTIQRTQQEDSAVYLCASSFREETQYFGPGTRLLVL.

This sequence joins TRBV27 and TRBJ1-1; D gene ambiguous. This CDR3 region has 15 residues. V gave up 3 bases and J gave up 3 bases, with 14 bases separating them. Germline V gene sequence: CDR1 MNHEY, CDR2 SMNVEV (reference sequence). The CDR3 DNA reads as TGTGCCAGCAGTTTGACTGCACCGGGATACACTGAAGCTTTCTTT. This codes for CASSLTAPGYTEAFF.

The chain combines TRBV6-2 or TRBV6-3 with TRBJ2-7; 8 bases map to TRBD2. Germline V gene sequence: CDR1 MNHEY, CDR2 SVGEGT. Germline trimming cut 0 bases from V and 0 bases from J; bases unmatched to any gene: 10. The CDR3 has 18 amino acids. CDR3 amino acids: CASSYSIGRSGSSYEQYF. CDR3 DNA: TGTGCCAGCAGTTACTCGATTGGTAGGAGCGGGAGCTCCTACGAGCAGTACTTC.

The rearrangement links TRBV21-1 to TRBJ2-3; the table assigns TRBD1, which was not confirmed against the DNA. TRBV21-1 is listed as a pseudogene. The CDR3 is 15 amino acids. Written as DNA, the CDR3 is TGTGCCAGCAGCAAAGCGGGCCCGGGCACAGATACGCAGTATTTT. It encodes CASSKAGPGTDTQYF.

This chain joins TRBV5-1 and TRBJ2-1; 8 positions agree with TRBD1. V dropped 0 bases and J dropped 2; count of bases not matched to a gene: 7. This CDR3 spans 17 amino acids. Germline assignment: CDR1 SGHRS and CDR2 YFSETQ. CDR3 residues: CASSLALTGGPYNEQFF. DNA for the CDR3: TGCGCCAGCAGCTTGGCCCTTACAGGGGGTCCCTACAATGAGCAGTTCTTC.

This chain links TRBV7-8 with TRBJ2-1; 7 nucleotides line up with TRBD1. Trimming at V came to 1 base and at J to 4 bases, leaving 7 bases not matched to a gene. Germline V CDR1 and CDR2: SGHVS, FQNEAQ. CDR3 length: 16 residues. CDR3 loop: CASSLVWTGVYNEQFF. The CDR3 DNA is TGTGCCAGCAGCTTAGTCTGGACAGGTGTGTACAATGAGCAGTTCTTC. Supplemented by reference TRBV7-8 and TRBJ2-1, the full variable domain reads GAGVSQSPRYKVAKRGQDVALRCDPISGHVSLFWYQQALGQGPEFLTYFQNEAQLDKSGLPSDRFFAERPEGSVSTLKIQRTQQEDSAVYLCASSLVWTGVYNEQFFGPGTRLTVL.

The chain carries TRBV6-2 or TRBV6-3 and TRBJ1-1; no definite D call. Germline V gives CDR1 MNHEY, CDR2 SVGEGT. Trimming left V 5 bases short and J 1 base short, with 5 bases between. The CDR3 extends over 12 amino acids. The CDR3 sequence is CASSRQNTEAFF. The CDR3 DNA reads as TGTGCCAGCAGTCGACAGAACACTGAAGCTTTCTTT.

CDR3 coding DNA: TGTGCCAGCAACGTAGGGACAGGGCTCTACGAGCAGTACTTC. This codes for CASNVGTGLYEQYF. The rearrangement uses TRBV7-9 and TRBJ2-7, with TRBD1 matching over 9 bases. Germline values: CDR1 SEHNR, CDR2 FQNEAQ (reference sequence). J lost 3 bases, V lost 7 bases, and 7 bases had no gene match. The CDR3 is 14 residues long.

V and J are TRBV30 and TRBJ1-5; D uncertain. Trimming stripped 0 bases from V and 0 bases from J, with 6 bases between. Germline CDR1 and CDR2: GTSNPN and SVGIG (reference sequence). The CDR3 has 14 amino acids. The CDR3 nucleotides read TGTGCCTGGAGTGTTTTGAGTAGCAATCAGCCCCAGCATTTT. It encodes CAWSVLSSNQPQHF.

This clone was observed a few times. The chain is built from TRBV27 and TRBJ1-6; a possible D gene is TRBD1 (6 bases). Trimming cost V 8 bases and J 9 bases, with 14 bases left between them. The CDR3 length is 13 residues. The germline V gene has CDR1 MNHEY and CDR2 SMNVEV (reference sequence). The CDR3 loop reads CASRVGAVSPLHF. The CDR3 region has the DNA TGTGCCAGCCGGGTGGGGGCGGTTTCACCCCTCCACTTT.

This clone was recorded a few times. The chain couples TRBV3-1 (or the pseudogene TRBV3-2) to TRBJ2-3; 9 bases are a match to TRBD2. Germline CDR1 LGHDT, CDR2 YNNKEL (reference sequence). V lost 5 bases, J lost 1 base, and 10 bases stayed unmatched. This CDR3 comprises 17 residues. As DNA, the CDR3 is TGTGCCAGCAGCAACGTGGGTCCTAGCGGGGGCACAGATACGCAGTATTTT. This gives the protein CASSNVGPSGGTDTQYF.

The chain couples TRBV6-6 to TRBJ1-3; D perhaps matches TRBD1 (5 bases). CDR1 is MNHNY and CDR2 is SVGAGI in the germline V gene (reference sequence). Trimming removed 2 bases at V and 2 bases at J, with 13 bases between. CDR3 size: 16 residues. CDR3 coding DNA: TGTGCCAGCAGTTACCTTGGTGGGGGGGCTGGAAACACCATATATTTT. This sequence encodes CASSYLGGGAGNTIYF.

The V call is TRBV3-1 (or the pseudogene TRBV3-2), the J call TRBJ2-7; TRBD1 agrees at 7 bases. Germline CDR1 and CDR2: LGHDT and YNNKEL (reference sequence). V trimming: 3 bases; J trimming: 2 bases; junction bases outside the gene matches: 1. The CDR3 is made up of 13 amino acids. The CDR3 DNA is TGTGCCAGCAGCCAGACAGGGCCCTACGAGCAGTACTTC. Encoded protein: CASSQTGPYEQYF.

The rearrangement uses TRBV28 and TRBJ1-4, with D unclear. Trimming shortened V by 3 bases and J by 8 bases, and 10 bases separated the two germline ends. CDR3 length equals 13 residues. The V gene's germline CDR1 is MDHEN and CDR2 SYDVKM. The CDR3 region is CASSLSLREKLFF. DNA for the CDR3: TGTGCCAGCAGTTTGTCCCTCAGAGAAAAACTGTTTTTT. The whole variable domain, filled in from reference TRBV28 and TRBJ1-4, reads DVKVTQSSRYLVKRTGEKVFLECVQDMDHENMFWYRQDPGLGLRLIYFSYDVKMKEKGDIPEGYSVSREKKERFSLILESASTNQTSMYLCASSLSLREKLFFGSGTQLSVL.

This clone has just a few counts. This rearrangement joins TRBV7-9 to TRBJ1-2; 7 positions agree with TRBD1. V dropped 0 bases and J dropped 3; count of bases not matched to a gene: 10. Germline V gene data show CDR1 as SEHNR and CDR2 as FQNEAQ (reference sequence). The CDR3 contains 17 residues. The CDR3 DNA follows: TGTGCCAGCAGCTTAGCTATGGGACAGTTCAGGGACTATGGCTACACCTTC. Translated: CASSLAMGQFRDYGYTF.

The V gene is TRBV6-5, the J gene TRBJ2-1; tentatively, D is TRBD2 (6 bases). The CDR3 consists of 16 residues. V was cut by 0 bases and J by 2 bases, with 11 bases left in between. Germline CDR1 MNHEY, CDR2 SVGAGI. The CDR3 region is CASSYSIRGTYNEQFF. CDR3 coding DNA: TGTGCCAGCAGTTACTCGATCCGCGGGACCTACAATGAGCAGTTCTTC.

This sequence joins TRBV18 and TRBJ1-1; TRBD1 matches at 8 bases. Germline loops: CDR1 KGHSH, CDR2 LQKENI. The CDR3 runs to 14 residues. Losses at the gene ends were 2 bases for V and 7 bases for J; bases not matched to a gene: 6. The DNA of the CDR3 is TGTGCCAGCTCACCAAGGGGACAGGATATTGAAGCTTTCTTT. It codes for CASSPRGQDIEAFF.

This chain joins TRBV18 and TRBJ2-7; 11 bases are shared with TRBD2. This CDR3 is 15 amino acids long. Germline CDR1 is KGHSH and CDR2 is LQKENI. V dropped 7 bases and J dropped 2; count of bases not matched to a gene: 7. The DNA for the CDR3 is TGTGCCAGCTTGGGGACTAGCGGAACCCCCTACGAGCAGTACTTC. Its protein product is CASLGTSGTPYEQYF.

The chain recombines TRBV5-4 with TRBJ1-2; TRBD1 matches at 7 bases. The CDR3 has 13 amino acids. V lost 5 bases to trimming and J lost 3 bases; unmatched junction nucleotides: 4. CDR1 is SGHNT and CDR2 is YYREEE in the germline V gene (reference sequence). CDR3 sequence (DNA): TGTGCCAGCAGTACAGGGGAGTACTATGGCTACACCTTC. Protein: CASSTGEYYGYTF.

This chain connects TRBV27 to TRBJ2-7; TRBD1 matches at 7 bases. This CDR3 comprises 12 residues. Trimming removed 6 bases from V and 3 bases from J; junction bases left unmatched: 2. Germline CDR1 reads MNHEY; CDR2 reads SMNVEV (reference sequence). The CDR3 DNA sequence: TGTGCCAGCAGCAACAGGGGCTACGAGCAGTACTTC. Translating it yields CASSNRGYEQYF.

The gene calls are TRBV9 and TRBJ2-1; no clear D gene. The CDR3 contains 16 residues. Trimming stripped 0 bases from V and 0 bases from J, with 10 bases between. From germline, CDR1 is SGDLS and CDR2 YYNGEE. The CDR3 DNA sequence: TGTGCCAGCAGCGTAGCCCCGTCTATCTCCTACAATGAGCAGTTCTTC. It translates to CASSVAPSISYNEQFF.

V is TRBV27 and J is TRBJ2-2; weak D call: TRBD1 (6 bases). Germline V CDR1 and CDR2: MNHEY, SMNVEV (reference sequence). The V end was cut by 9 bases, the J end by 5 bases, with 16 bases between. The CDR3 covers 14 residues. CDR3 residues: CASFRGLGTGELFF. The CDR3 DNA sequence: TGTGCCAGTTTCAGGGGCTTAGGGACCGGGGAGCTGTTTTTT.